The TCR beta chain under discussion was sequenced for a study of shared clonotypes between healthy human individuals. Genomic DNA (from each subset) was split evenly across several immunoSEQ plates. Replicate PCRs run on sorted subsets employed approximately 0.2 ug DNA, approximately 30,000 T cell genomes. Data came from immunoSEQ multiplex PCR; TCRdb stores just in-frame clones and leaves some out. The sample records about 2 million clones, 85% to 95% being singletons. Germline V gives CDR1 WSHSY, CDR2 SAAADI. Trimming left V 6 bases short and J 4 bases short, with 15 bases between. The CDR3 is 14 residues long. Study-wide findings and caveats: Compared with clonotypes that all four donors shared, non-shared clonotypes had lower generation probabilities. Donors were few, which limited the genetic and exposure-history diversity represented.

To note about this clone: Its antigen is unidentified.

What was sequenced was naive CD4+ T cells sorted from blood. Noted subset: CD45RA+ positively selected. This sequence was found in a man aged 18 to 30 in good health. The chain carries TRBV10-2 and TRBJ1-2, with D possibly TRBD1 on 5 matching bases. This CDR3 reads CASSEGRSGYGYTF. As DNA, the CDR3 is TGCGCCAGCAGCGAGGGACGGTCTGGCTATGGCTACACCTTC.